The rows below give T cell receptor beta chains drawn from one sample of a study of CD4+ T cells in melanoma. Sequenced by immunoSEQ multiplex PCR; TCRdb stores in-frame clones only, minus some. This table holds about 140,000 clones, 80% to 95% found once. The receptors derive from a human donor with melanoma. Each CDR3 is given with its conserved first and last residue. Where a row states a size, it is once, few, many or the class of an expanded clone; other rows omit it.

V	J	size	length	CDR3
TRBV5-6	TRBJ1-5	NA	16	CASSLYTDRGRQPQHF
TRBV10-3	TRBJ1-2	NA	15	CAISGASGTSLGYTF
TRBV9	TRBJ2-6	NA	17	CASSVERGLPGANVLTF
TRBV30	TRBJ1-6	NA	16	CAWSRRGAFYNSPLHF
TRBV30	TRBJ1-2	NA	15	CAWMMRLAGGGGYTF
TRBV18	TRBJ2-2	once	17	CASSRFKQGSDTGELFF
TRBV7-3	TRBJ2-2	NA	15	CASSLGSGGTGELFF
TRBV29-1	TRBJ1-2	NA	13	CSVEDRGGGGYTF
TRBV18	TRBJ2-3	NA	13	CASSTDYIDTQYF
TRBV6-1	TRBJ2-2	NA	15	CASRTGGLNTGELFF
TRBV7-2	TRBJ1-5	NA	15	CASSSGTIRGQPQHF
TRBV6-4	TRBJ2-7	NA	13	CASSAQGGLEQYF
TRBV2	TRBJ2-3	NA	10	CASSGNTQYF
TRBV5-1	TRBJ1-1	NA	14	CASSLAGGDTEAFF
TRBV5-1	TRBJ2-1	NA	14	CASSLEDPNNEQFF
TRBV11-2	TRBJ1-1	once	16	CASSSGWVKTNTEAFF
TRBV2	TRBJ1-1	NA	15	CASHKSQIVNTEAFF
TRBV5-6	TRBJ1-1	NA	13	CASSFPDSTEAFF
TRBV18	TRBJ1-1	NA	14	CASSPTGMNTEAFF
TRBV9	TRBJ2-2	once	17	CASSPSGGAFRIGELFF